A single sample is the source of the 27 T cell receptor beta chains below, sequenced in a study of Graves' ophthalmopathy and Graves' hyperthyroidism. TCR beta CDR3 regions were amplified from RNA transcripts. A first-round RT-PCR used HTBI primers, followed by a second-round multiplex PCR. TCRdb redid the calling of the multiplex PCR reads with MiXCR, one entry per CDR3 protein. Of hundreds of thousands of distinct CDR3 sequences listed, under 50% are singletons. What was sequenced was peripheral blood. These TCRs come from an adult man with Graves' ophthalmopathy.

This clonotype was counted many times. The chain has TRBV7-2 and TRBJ1-2; D possibly corresponds to TRBD1 (6 bases). In germline, CDR1 is SGHTA, CDR2 FQGNSA. The CDR3 loop spans 14 amino acids. Trimming removed 6 bases at V and 1 base at J, with 12 bases between. The CDR3 nucleotides are TGTGCCAGCAGAACAGGGAATTTTAACTATGGCTACACCTTC. Its translation is CASRTGNFNYGYTF.

The rearrangement links TRBV24-1 to TRBJ1-3, with 9 bases matching TRBD1. V lost 3 bases and J lost 0; bases outside the gene matches: 2. The germline V gene encodes CDR1 KGHDR and CDR2 SFDVKD. This CDR3 region has 16 residues. The CDR3 bases are TGTGCCACCAGTGATCCGGGACAGGGCTCTGGAAACACCATATATTTT. This encodes CATSDPGQGSGNTIYF.

At least ten counts were recorded for this clonotype. V usage is TRBV7-2 and J usage is TRBJ1-1, with 8 bases identical to TRBD1. The germline gives CDR1 SGHTA, CDR2 FQGNSA. The CDR3 is made up of 16 amino acids. V trimming: 5 bases; J trimming: 0 bases; junction bases outside the gene matches: 8. As DNA, the CDR3 is TGTGCCAGCAGCCCCCCAAGGACAGGGATGAACACTGAAGCTTTCTTT. This gives the protein CASSPPRTGMNTEAFF.

The rearrangement joins TRBV2 to TRBJ2-5; D perhaps matches TRBD2 (5 bases). Between the trimmed V and J ends, which lost 4 bases and 2 bases, there was a span of 11 bases. The germline gives CDR1 SNHLY, CDR2 FYNNEI. This CDR3 is built from 14 residues. As DNA, the CDR3 is TGTGCCAGCAGTGTATCAAGCGGACAAGAGACCCAGTACTTC. It translates to CASSVSSGQETQYF.

The chain carries TRBV10-2 and TRBJ2-5; 8 nucleotides match TRBD1. This CDR3 is 15 amino acids long. Per germline, CDR1 WSHSY and CDR2 SAAADI. Unmatched junction bases numbered 5, after V lost 0 bases and J lost 5 bases. CDR3 amino acids: CASSESTGAGETQYF. The CDR3 nucleotides read TGCGCCAGCAGTGAGTCGACAGGGGCTGGGGAGACCCAGTACTTC.

Ten or more counts support this clonotype. The V call is TRBV9, the J call TRBJ2-7; no reliable D call. V shed 0 bases and J shed 6 bases, with 19 bases lying between them. This CDR3 comprises 16 residues. Looked up from germline, CDR1 is SGDLS and CDR2 is YYNGEE. The CDR3 is CASSVGDLSTRAEQYF. CDR3 DNA sequence: TGTGCCAGCAGCGTAGGCGACCTCTCGACTCGGGCCGAGCAGTACTTC.

The rearrangement links TRBV5-4 to TRBJ1-3; weak D call: TRBD1 (5 bases). There are 16 residues in the CDR3. Trimming left V 3 bases short and J 2 bases short, with 15 bases between. Germline V lookup: CDR1 SGHNT, CDR2 YYREEE (reference sequence). CDR3 sequence: CASSSPGRGTGNTIYF. The DNA for the CDR3 is TGTGCCAGCAGCTCCCCCGGTAGGGGTACTGGAAACACCATATATTTT. The full variable domain, in which reference TRBV5-4 and TRBJ1-3 provide the parts outside the CDR3, is ETGVTQSPTHLIKTRGQQVTLRCSSQSGHNTVSWYQQALGQGPQFIFQYYREEENGRGNFPPRFSGLQFPNYSSELNVNALELDDSALYLCASSSPGRGTGNTIYFGEGSWLTVV.

This clonotype was observed at least ten times. The V call is TRBV24-1, the J call TRBJ1-2; D gene unclear. Germline V gene data show CDR1 as KGHDR and CDR2 as SFDVKD. The CDR3 contains 14 residues. V dropped 3 bases and J dropped 4 bases, with 11 bases sitting between them. CDR3 nucleotide sequence: TGTGCCACCAGTGATACCTCCATAGGCTATGGCTACACCTTC. This sequence encodes CATSDTSIGYGYTF.

The table lists this clonotype with a few counts. The chain carries TRBV7-2 and TRBJ2-7, with D possibly matching TRBD1 (6 bases). Germline V gene lookup returns CDR1 SGHTA and CDR2 FQGNSA. This CDR3 has 15 amino acids. V was pared by 5 bases and J by 3 bases, with 17 bases between. The CDR3 DNA sequence: TGTGCCAGCAGCACCTCAGGGGTGCCCTACTACGAGCAGTACTTC. Amino acid sequence: CASSTSGVPYYEQYF.

As to this clonotype: Since no conserved phenylalanine or tryptophan closes the CDR3, a read error is the likely cause. The chain has TRBV19 and TRBJ2-7; 9 bases line up with TRBD1. With 8 bases clipped from V and 4 bases from J, the junction kept 12 bases outside the gene matches. Germline assignment: CDR1 LNHDA and CDR2 SQIVND (reference sequence). This CDR3 contains 15 residues. CDR3 residues: CASSAPGQGRYEQYL. The CDR3 nucleotides read TGTGCCAGTTCCGCGCCGGGACAGGGAAGATACGAGCAGTACCTC.

The sample holds many counts of this clonotype. Being one base from a much bigger clone, this may be a read error. J is TRBJ1-1 and V is TRBV6-4, with TRBD1 as a possible D gene (6 bases). The length of the CDR3 is 13 residues. CDR1 MRHNA and CDR2 SNTAGT come from the germline V gene. V was pared by 2 bases and J by 4 bases, with 8 bases between. The CDR3 sequence: CASSDRGITEAFF. The CDR3 coding sequence is TGTGCCAGCAGTGACAGGGGGATCACTGAAGCTTTCTTT.

This clonotype was counted between two and nine times. The V and J genes are TRBV19 and TRBJ1-2, with TRBD1 identical over 8 bases. The CDR3 length is 16 residues. Germline CDR1 and CDR2: LNHDA and SQIVND (reference sequence). The V gene end was trimmed by 5 bases and the J gene end by 8 bases; junction bases not matched to a gene: 16. CDR3 protein: CASSPPDRVPPSGYTF. CDR3 sequence (DNA): TGTGCCAGTAGTCCCCCGGACAGGGTCCCACCGAGCGGCTACACCTTC. Full variable domain (remainder filled in from reference TRBV19 and TRBJ1-2): DGGITQSPKYLFRKEGQNVTLSCEQNLNHDAMYWYRQDPGQGLRLIYYSQIVNDFQKGDIAEGYSVSREKKESFPLTVTSAQKNPTAFYLCASSPPDRVPPSGYTFGSGTRLTVV.

CDR3 protein: CASRQGQGTDTQYF. DNA for the CDR3: TGTGCCAGCAGACAAGGACAGGGCACAGATACGCAGTATTTT. The V gene is TRBV2, the J gene TRBJ2-3, with 7 bases that match TRBD1. This CDR3 has 14 amino acids. V was clipped by 6 bases and J by 1 base; unmatched bases: 4. CDR1 is SNHLY, CDR2 FYNNEI, per germline.

Here the CDR3 reads CASSLGGDDGTEAFF. CDR3 sequence (DNA): TGTGCCAGCAGCTTAGGAGGGGATGATGGCACTGAAGCTTTCTTT. This chain uses TRBV11-2 with TRBJ1-1; TRBD1 might be the D (5 bases). The V gene lost 1 base and the J gene lost 4 bases, with 13 bases spanning the gap. The CDR3 loop spans 15 amino acids. Germline V gene data show CDR1 as SGHAT and CDR2 as FQNNGV.

The sample holds many counts of this clonotype. The genes are TRBV11-2 and TRBJ2-5; D not resolved. Trimming cost V 0 bases and J 1 base, with 9 bases left between them. The CDR3 totals 15 residues. Per the germline V gene, CDR1 is SGHAT and CDR2 is FQNNGV. The CDR3 here is CASSLDLESQETQYF. DNA for the CDR3: TGTGCCAGCAGCTTAGATCTGGAGAGCCAAGAGACCCAGTACTTC.

The chain joins TRBV10-3 to TRBJ2-7; 10 bases line up with TRBD1. The length of the CDR3 is 14 residues. From germline, CDR1 is ENHRY and CDR2 SYGVKD. The V segment lost 10 bases and the J segment 3 bases; nucleotides outside the gene matches: 9. CDR3 loop: CASRRDRGFYEQYF. CDR3 DNA sequence: TGTGCCAGCAGGAGGGACAGGGGCTTCTACGAGCAGTACTTC.

V usage is TRBV7-9 and J usage is TRBJ1-2; D remains ambiguous. The CDR3 covers 13 residues. Trimming removed 6 bases at V and 7 bases at J, with 15 bases between. Germline CDR1 SEHNR, CDR2 FQNEAQ (reference sequence). Here the CDR3 reads CASRGWQAGGYTF. The CDR3 DNA is TGTGCCAGCAGAGGGTGGCAGGCGGGTGGCTACACCTTC.

This clonotype was recorded once. The rearrangement uses TRBV12-3 or TRBV12-4 and TRBJ1-2; D call uncertain. The CDR3 is 14 amino acids. Deletions cut 5 bases from V and 8 bases from J, with 18 bases between. For the CDR3, the DNA is TGTGCCAGCAGTCGCGACTGGGAGGTTGAAGGCTACACCTTC. Protein: CASSRDWEVEGYTF.

This clonotype was detected a few times. V usage is TRBV7-9 and J usage is TRBJ1-5, with D possibly TRBD1 on 5 matching bases. CDR3 length equals 19 residues. CDR1 SEHNR and CDR2 FQNEAQ come from the germline V gene (reference sequence). Trimming cost V 5 bases and J 4 bases, with 27 bases left between them. In nucleotides, the CDR3 is TGTGCCAGCAGCCGCCTCCGACCGGGGGAGGAGGGAAGGAATCAGCCCCAGCATTTT. Protein: CASSRLRPGEEGRNQPQHF.

The chain uses TRBV10-3 and TRBJ1-1; TRBD1 matches 8 bases. V shed 5 bases and J 1 base; nucleotides not matched to a gene: 3. Germline loops: CDR1 ENHRY, CDR2 SYGVKD. CDR3 length equals 14 residues. The CDR3 nucleotides are TGTGCCATCAGTTCCGGACAGGGGAACACTGAAGCTTTCTTT. Translating gives CAISSGQGNTEAFF.

The chain uses TRBV7-3 and TRBJ1-1; 9 bases are a match to TRBD1. This CDR3 has 17 amino acids. Per the germline V gene, CDR1 is SGHTA and CDR2 is FQGTGA. V trimming: 5 bases; J trimming: 3 bases; junction bases outside the gene matches: 13. The CDR3 spells CASSQGEMRDRDTEAFF. The CDR3 DNA sequence: TGTGCCAGCAGCCAAGGAGAAATGCGGGACAGGGACACTGAAGCTTTCTTT.

The genes are TRBV25-1 and TRBJ1-4; perhaps TRBD1 as D (5 bases). This CDR3 contains 13 residues. The V end lost 3 bases, the J end lost 7 bases, and 9 bases lay between the germline ends. Germline V CDR1 and CDR2: MGHDK, SYGVNS. The CDR3, as DNA: TGTGCCAGCAGTGAGGGGGGAGGTGAAAAACTGTTTTTT. This encodes CASSEGGGEKLFF.

About this clonotype: Germline and junction disagree at one end, which may indicate a read error. The CDR3 region has the DNA TGTGCCAGCAGCTCAATTTACAGGGGGGACTCCTACGGGCAGTACTTC. It codes for CASSSIYRGDSYGQYF. The chain joins TRBV7-8 to TRBJ2-7; 8 bases align to TRBD1. CDR1 is SGHVS, CDR2 FQNEAQ, per germline. This CDR3 contains 16 residues.

Turning to this clonotype: A much larger clone sits a single nucleotide away, making a read error possible. The chain recombines TRBV7-9 with TRBJ2-7, with 12 bases lining up with TRBD1. The trim removed 4 bases at V and 5 bases at J, leaving 9 bases unmatched. CDR3 length equals 16 residues. CDR1 and CDR2 (germline): SEHNR, FQNEAQ (reference sequence). The DNA of the CDR3 is TGTGCCAGCAGCTCACGGGGGACAGGGGGCTTGAACGAGCAGTACTTC. Amino acids: CASSSRGTGGLNEQYF.

The sample holds one count of this clonotype. This chain uses TRBV11-2 with TRBJ2-1; 9 nucleotides agree with TRBD1. The trim removed 4 bases at V and 7 bases at J, leaving 8 bases unmatched. The CDR3 totals 15 residues. The V gene's germline CDR1 is SGHAT and CDR2 FQNNGV. In DNA form, the CDR3 reads TGTGCCAGCAGCTATGGACAGGGGAGTCAGAATGAGCAGTTCTTC. The encoded protein is CASSYGQGSQNEQFF.

This clonotype appeared many times. The chain combines TRBV5-8 with TRBJ2-7; 7 bases map to TRBD1. The V segment lost 3 bases and the J segment 0 bases; nucleotides outside the gene matches: 6. Germline CDR1 reads SGHTS; CDR2 reads YDEGEE. The CDR3 has 15 amino acids. This CDR3 reads CASSWATGPSYEQYF. CDR3 coding DNA: TGTGCCAGCAGCTGGGCGACAGGGCCCTCCTACGAGCAGTACTTC. Together with reference TRBV5-8 and TRBJ2-7, the CDR3 gives the full variable domain: EAGVTQSPTHLIKTRGQQATLRCSPISGHTSVYWYQQALGLGLQFLLWYDEGEERNRGNFPPRFSGRQFPNYSSELNVNALELEDSALYLCASSWATGPSYEQYFGPGTRLTVT.

The gene calls are TRBV11-2 and TRBJ1-4, with a tentative D call TRBD1 (6 bases). The length of the CDR3 is 14 residues. V lost 2 bases and J 7 bases, leaving 11 bases between the germline ends. CDR1 SGHAT and CDR2 FQNNGV come from the germline V gene. This chain's CDR3 is CASSLRARGEKLFF. As DNA, the CDR3 is TGTGCCAGCAGCTTACGGGCCAGGGGTGAAAAACTGTTTTTT.